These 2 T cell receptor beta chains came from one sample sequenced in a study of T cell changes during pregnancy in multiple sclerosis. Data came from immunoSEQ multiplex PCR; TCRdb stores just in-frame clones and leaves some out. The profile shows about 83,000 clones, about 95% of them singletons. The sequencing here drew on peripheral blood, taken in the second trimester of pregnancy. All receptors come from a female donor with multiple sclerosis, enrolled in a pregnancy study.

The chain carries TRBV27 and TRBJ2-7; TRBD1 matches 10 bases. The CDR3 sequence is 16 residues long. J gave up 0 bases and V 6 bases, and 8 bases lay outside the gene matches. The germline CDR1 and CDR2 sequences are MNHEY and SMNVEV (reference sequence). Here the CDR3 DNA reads TGTGCCAGCAGCCCGTCGGGACAGGGGATCTCCTACGAGCAGTACTTC. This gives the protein CASSPSGQGISYEQYF.

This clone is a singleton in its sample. CDR3 in DNA: TGCAGCGTTCTAGGGACTAACACTGAAGCTTTCTTT. Translated, it gives CSVLGTNTEAFF. The V and J genes are TRBV29-1 and TRBJ1-1, with D perhaps TRBD1 (5 bases). The CDR3 has 12 residues. The V end lost 5 bases, the J end lost 2 bases, and 9 bases lay between the germline ends. CDR1 is SQVTM, CDR2 ANQGSEA, per germline.